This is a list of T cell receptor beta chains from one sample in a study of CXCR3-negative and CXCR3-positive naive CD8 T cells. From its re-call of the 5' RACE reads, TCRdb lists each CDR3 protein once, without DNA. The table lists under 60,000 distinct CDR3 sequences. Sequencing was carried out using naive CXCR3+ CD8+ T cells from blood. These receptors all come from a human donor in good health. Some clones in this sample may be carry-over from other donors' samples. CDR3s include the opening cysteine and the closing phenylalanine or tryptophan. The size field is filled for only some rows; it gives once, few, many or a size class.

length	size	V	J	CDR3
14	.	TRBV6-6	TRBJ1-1	CASTLDSWGTEAFF
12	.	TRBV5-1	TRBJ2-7	CASSSDLPEQYF
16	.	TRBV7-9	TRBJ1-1	CASSPPGYPMNTEAFF
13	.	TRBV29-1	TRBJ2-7	CSAVTGNSHEQYF
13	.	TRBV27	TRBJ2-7	CASSLAGLYEQYF
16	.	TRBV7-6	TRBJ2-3	CASSPILAGGTDTQYF
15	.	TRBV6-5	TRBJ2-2	CASSYSGSNTGELFF
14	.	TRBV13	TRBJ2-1	CASSAGQTRGEQFF
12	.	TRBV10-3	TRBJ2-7	CAIMTGGYEQYF
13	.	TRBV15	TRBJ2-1	CATSPGPRDEQFF
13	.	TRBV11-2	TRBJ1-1	CASSLGGAPEAFF
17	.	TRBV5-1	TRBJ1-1	CASSQNIPGQGRTEAFF
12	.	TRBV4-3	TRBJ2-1	CASSQGGNEQFF
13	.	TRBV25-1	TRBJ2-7	CASRLAGSYEQYF
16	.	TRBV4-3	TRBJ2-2	CASSQDTGMNTGELFF
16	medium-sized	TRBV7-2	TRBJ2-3	CASTLPTGDVTDTQYF
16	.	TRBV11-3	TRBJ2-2	CASSLDAMGFTGELFF
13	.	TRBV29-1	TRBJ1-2	CSARAEDRYGYTF
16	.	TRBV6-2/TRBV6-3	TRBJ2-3	CASSPRDSKSTDTQYF
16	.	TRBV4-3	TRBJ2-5	CASSQDRFGIQETQYF
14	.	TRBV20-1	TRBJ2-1	CSTKKGVSYNEQFF
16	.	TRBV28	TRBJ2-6	CASSPRIASGANVLTF
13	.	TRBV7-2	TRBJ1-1	CASRQTGLTEAFF
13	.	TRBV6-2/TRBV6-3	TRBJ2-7	CASSSTGRYEQYF
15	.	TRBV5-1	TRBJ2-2	CASSLAWGNTGELFF
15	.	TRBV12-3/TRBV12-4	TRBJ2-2	CASNFGTLNTGELFF
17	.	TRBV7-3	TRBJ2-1	CASSLTTPGHPYNEQFF
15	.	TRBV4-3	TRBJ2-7	CASSPGTTGGYEQYF
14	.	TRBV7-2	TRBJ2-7	CASSSPGYSYEQYF